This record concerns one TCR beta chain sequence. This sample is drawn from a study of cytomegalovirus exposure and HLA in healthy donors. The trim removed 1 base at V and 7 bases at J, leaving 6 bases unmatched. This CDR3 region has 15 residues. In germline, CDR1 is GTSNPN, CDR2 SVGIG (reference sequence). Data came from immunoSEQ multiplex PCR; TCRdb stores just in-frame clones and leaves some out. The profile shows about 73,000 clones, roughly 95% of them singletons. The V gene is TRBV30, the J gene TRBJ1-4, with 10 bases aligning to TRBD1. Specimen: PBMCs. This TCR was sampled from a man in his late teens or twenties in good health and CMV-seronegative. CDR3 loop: CAWSAGGQGREKLFF. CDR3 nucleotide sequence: TGTGCCTGGAGTGCTGGGGGACAGGGGCGTGAAAAACTGTTTTTT.